Listed below are T cell receptor beta chains from one sample, sequenced in a study of technical replicates of blood from four donors. Here immunoSEQ multiplex PCR was the method, and the copy in TCRdb shows in-frame clones only, minus some. The table shows under 100,000 clones, with roughly 95% occurring only once. The sequenced sample was T cells isolated from PBMCs. The receptors were gathered from a human donor in good health. The conserved cysteine and the conserved F or W are not part of the CDR3 here. Each record gives: CDR3 protein, J gene, V gene.

ASSRDRIYEQY | TRBJ2-7 | TRBV10-1
ASSQNREQY | TRBJ2-7 | TRBV7-9
ASSFPVGTDAGYT | TRBJ1-2 | TRBV5-4
AWSPRDIFYGYT | TRBJ1-2 | TRBV30
ASSPSSVYEQY | TRBJ2-7 | TRBV27
ASSLLGLPGLSSY | TRBJ2-3 | TRBV7-9
ASSLRSGLAGYNEQF | TRBJ2-1 | TRBV7-2
ASSIRSGFTYEQY | TRBJ2-7 | TRBV19
ASSSRTSGTYEQY | TRBJ2-7 | TRBV9
ASAPRAGELF | TRBJ2-2 | TRBV12-5
ASSLGQNTEAF | TRBJ1-1 | TRBV27
ASSLPGPANYGYT | TRBJ1-2 | TRBV28
ASRRGQVRSLAGEETQY | TRBJ2-5 | TRBV11-1
ASSTSGQSYEQY | TRBJ2-7 | TRBV28
ASSDRVTAYEQY | TRBJ2-7 | TRBV5-6
ASSPSNTEAF | TRBJ1-1 | TRBV18